The 24 T cell receptor beta chains in this list originate from one sample, sequenced in a study of T-cell memory formation after mild COVID-19. TCRdb redid the calling of the 5' RACE reads with MiXCR, one entry per CDR3 protein. This table has 310,000 or so distinct CDR3 sequences, roughly 15% appearing once. The source material was PBMCs or a T cell subset sorted from them (not recorded which). These receptors were taken from a man in his late teens or twenties who had mild COVID-19 (a few samples of this study predate the infection). Cell type and time point are not known.

Many counts were recorded for this clonotype. The genes are TRBV18 and TRBJ2-7; D possibly corresponds to TRBD1 (5 bases). Germline values: CDR1 KGHSH, CDR2 LQKENI. The CDR3 length is 14 residues. V was clipped by 3 bases and J by 1 base, with 10 bases between them. The CDR3 sequence is CASSPGQLSYEQYV. CDR3 in DNA: TGTGCCAGCTCACCGGGGCAACTTTCCTACGAGCAGTACGTC.

A few counts support this clonotype. The J gene is TRBJ2-5, the V gene TRBV4-1, with a tentative D call TRBD2 (6 bases). The CDR3 has 13 residues. Germline V lookup: CDR1 MGHRA, CDR2 YSYEKL. V was trimmed by 10 bases and J by 1 base, leaving 13 bases between them. CDR3 DNA: TGCGCCACCGGAGTGGGACTCCAAGAGACCCAGTACTTC. It codes for CATGVGLQETQYF.

In this sample, this clonotype turned up a few times. This chain connects TRBV9 to TRBJ2-3; D not certain. Per germline, CDR1 SGDLS and CDR2 YYNGEE. The CDR3 spans 15 residues. V lost 1 base, J lost 6 bases, and 15 bases lay in between. For the CDR3, the DNA is TGTGCCAGCAGCGTAAAGTGGAACAGAAGGGATACGCAGTATTTT. It encodes CASSVKWNRRDTQYF.

The rearrangement uses TRBV7-2 and TRBJ1-2, with TRBD1 identical over 9 bases. The CDR3 spans 14 residues. Per germline, CDR1 SGHTA and CDR2 FQGNSA. The J segment lost 7 bases and the V segment lost 4 bases, leaving 7 bases of the junction unmatched. CDR3 protein: CASSWDRAFGGYTF. CDR3 in DNA: TGTGCCAGCAGCTGGGACAGGGCCTTCGGTGGCTACACCTTC.

The chain has TRBV5-1 and TRBJ2-7; 8 bases map to TRBD1. Germline CDR1 is SGHRS and CDR2 is YFSETQ. The CDR3 length is 14 residues. V shed 4 bases, J shed 2 bases, and the junction held 5 bases outside the gene matches. CDR3 DNA: TGCGCCAGCAGCCGGACAGGGAGAACCTACGAGCAGTACTTC. Its protein is CASSRTGRTYEQYF.

The chain links TRBV7-2 to TRBJ2-3; D unresolved. The CDR3 runs to 16 residues. Germline values: CDR1 SGHTA, CDR2 FQGNSA. Trimming shortened V by 6 bases and J by 0 bases, and 16 bases separated the two germline ends. The CDR3 DNA reads TGTGCCAGCAGTCAAGGTGGCCACCTGAGCACAGATACGCAGTATTTT. It is translated as CASSQGGHLSTDTQYF.

The chain recombines TRBV5-4 with TRBJ2-3, with a weak D call TRBD1 (5 bases). CDR1 SGHNT and CDR2 YYREEE come from the germline V gene (reference sequence). The CDR3 is 17 amino acids. Trimming cost V 5 bases and J 2 bases, with 21 bases left between them. DNA for the CDR3: TGTGCCAGCAGAGACCTGAGACTGCTGACAGTCACAGATACGCAGTATTTT. This gives the protein CASRDLRLLTVTDTQYF. Variable domain in full (rest from reference TRBV5-4 and TRBJ2-3): ETGVTQSPTHLIKTRGQQVTLRCSSQSGHNTVSWYQQALGQGPQFIFQYYREEENGRGNFPPRFSGLQFPNYSSELNVNALELDDSALYLCASRDLRLLTVTDTQYFGPGTRLTVL.

This clonotype showed up just a few times. This sequence joins TRBV6-1 and TRBJ1-4; D gene uncertain. This CDR3 contains 15 residues. CDR1 MNHNS and CDR2 SASEGT come from the germline V gene. V was pared by 3 bases and J by 4 bases, with 12 bases between. CDR3 in DNA: TGTGCCAGCAGTGATACGGCGGCCTTTAATGAAAAACTGTTTTTT. Its protein product is CASSDTAAFNEKLFF.

This sequence joins TRBV4-3 and TRBJ2-3; unclear D gene. The CDR3 has 16 residues. Trimming shortened V by 4 bases and J by 5 bases, and 19 bases separated the two germline ends. CDR1 and CDR2 (germline): LGHNA, YSLEER. The DNA for the CDR3 is TGCGCCAGCAGCCCCGGCCTTCAGGCTGTGTTAGATACGCAGTATTTT. Residues: CASSPGLQAVLDTQYF.

Ten or more counts support this clonotype. The chain employs TRBV27 and TRBJ2-7; no clear D. The germline V and J ends were trimmed by 5 bases and 3 bases, with 14 bases remaining between them. The V gene's germline CDR1 is MNHEY and CDR2 SMNVEV (reference sequence). There are 14 residues in the CDR3. The CDR3 loop is CASSPTLSVYEQYV. The CDR3 DNA follows: TGTGCCAGCAGTCCAACCCTCAGTGTCTACGAGCAGTACGTC.

This clonotype was counted only a few times. The rearrangement uses TRBV29-1 and TRBJ1-3; tentative D call: TRBD1 (5 bases). This CDR3 is built from 18 residues. Germline assignment: CDR1 SQVTM and CDR2 ANQGSEA. V was shortened by 6 bases and J by 1 base, with 25 bases between the two germline ends. The CDR3 nucleotides are TGCAGCGTCGCCGCGGGGCCCTCTTCCCCTCTGTCTGGAAACACCATATATTTT. This gives the protein CSVAAGPSSPLSGNTIYF.

This chain connects TRBV4-1 to TRBJ2-1, with 9 bases matching TRBD1. CDR1 and CDR2 from the germline V gene are MGHRA and YSYEKL. Unmatched junction bases numbered 7, after V lost 3 bases and J lost 7 bases. This CDR3 region has 15 residues. DNA of the CDR3: TGCGCCAGCAGCCAGTCCGGGACAGGGTTAAATGAGCAGTTCTTC. Translating it yields CASSQSGTGLNEQFF.

The CDR3 protein is CASSWDRTLPNQPQHF. CDR3 coding DNA: TGTGCCAGCAGTTGGGACAGGACCCTACCGAATCAGCCCCAGCATTTT. The V gene is TRBV6-2 or TRBV6-3, the J gene TRBJ1-5, with 8 bases fitting TRBD1. The CDR3 spans 16 residues. Germline V gives CDR1 MNHEY, CDR2 SVGEGT. The trim removed 4 bases at V and 4 bases at J, leaving 9 bases unmatched.

The chain is built from TRBV7-2 and TRBJ2-1, with TRBD2 matching 14 bases. CDR1 and CDR2 (germline): SGHTA, FQGNSA. The CDR3 is made up of 17 amino acids. The junction had 7 bases not matched to a gene; V was cut back by 5 bases and J by 4 bases. The CDR3 sequence is CASSVGTSGGIYNEQFF. The CDR3 nucleotides are TGTGCCAGCAGCGTGGGGACTAGCGGGGGAATATACAATGAGCAGTTCTTC.

The rearrangement joins TRBV28 to TRBJ2-5, with a possible D match to TRBD2 (5 bases). From germline, CDR1 is MDHEN and CDR2 SYDVKM. The CDR3 spans 13 residues. V shed 3 bases and J shed 7 bases, with 12 bases lying between them. The CDR3, as DNA: TGTGCCAGCAGTTTTATCGGCGGGTGGACCCAGTACTTC. As protein: CASSFIGGWTQYF.

As DNA, the CDR3 is TGCGCCAGCAGCTTGCAGGGACCGACAGAGACCCAGTACTTC. As protein: CASSLQGPTETQYF. V and J are TRBV5-1 and TRBJ2-5, with D possibly being TRBD1 or TRBD2 (5 bases each). This CDR3 is built from 14 residues. CDR1 and CDR2 (germline): SGHRS, YFSETQ. The ends were cut back, 1 base at V and 4 bases at J, with 11 bases in the middle.

The chain carries TRBV6-6 and TRBJ1-6; 9 bases agree with TRBD1. The CDR3 length is 14 residues. Germline assignment: CDR1 MNHNY and CDR2 SVGAGI (reference sequence). Trimming removed 4 bases from V and 10 bases from J; junction bases left unmatched: 5. The CDR3 region has the DNA TGTGCCAGCAGTTCAGGACAGGGGAGCTCACCCCTCCACTTT. This encodes CASSSGQGSSPLHF.

This clonotype was observed a few times. The chain combines TRBV7-6 with TRBJ2-5; the match to TRBD2 covers 8 bases. The CDR3 has 16 residues. Per germline, CDR1 SGHVS and CDR2 FNYEAQ. V was pared by 0 bases and J by 4 bases, with 7 bases of the junction left unmatched. CDR3 in amino acids: CASSLATYAGGETQYF. The CDR3 region has the DNA TGTGCCAGCAGCTTAGCGACGTACGCGGGGGGAGAGACCCAGTACTTC.

This rearrangement joins TRBV4-1 to TRBJ2-3, with 7 bases identical to TRBD1. CDR1 and CDR2 from the germline V gene are MGHRA and YSYEKL. CDR3 size: 13 residues. Unmatched junction bases numbered 5, after V lost 4 bases and J lost 7 bases. DNA for the CDR3: TGCGCCAGCAGCCGACCAGGGGGTAATACGCAGTATTTT. Residues: CASSRPGGNTQYF.

V usage is TRBV6-2 or TRBV6-3 and J usage is TRBJ2-5; D is undetermined. The CDR3 spans 13 residues. The ends were cut back, 1 base at V and 4 bases at J, with 7 bases in the middle. The germline V gene encodes CDR1 MNHEY and CDR2 SVGEGT. CDR3 nucleotide sequence: TGTGCCAGCAGTTACTACACCCGAGAGACCCAGTACTTC. This codes for CASSYYTRETQYF.

V is TRBV6-2 or TRBV6-3 and J is TRBJ2-2, with a tentative D call TRBD2 (5 bases). The CDR3 extends over 17 amino acids. Trimming removed 2 bases at V and 0 bases at J, with 13 bases between. Germline loops: CDR1 MNHEY, CDR2 SVGEGT. DNA for the CDR3: TGTGCCAGCAGTTACGGGGTCGGGGTCGCGAACACCGGGGAGCTGTTTTTT. It is translated as CASSYGVGVANTGELFF.

This clonotype was seen more than once but under ten times. CDR3 sequence: CASSLISITDTQYF. The CDR3 coding sequence is TGCGCCAGCAGCTTGATTTCGATCACAGATACGCAGTATTTT. The chain employs TRBV5-1 and TRBJ2-3; D is uncertain. This CDR3 region has 14 residues. V dropped 1 base and J dropped 2 bases, with 8 bases sitting between them. Germline V lookup: CDR1 SGHRS, CDR2 YFSETQ.

This clonotype was seen only a few times. The rearrangement links TRBV20-1 to TRBJ2-7; 8 nucleotides match TRBD1. Per the germline V gene, CDR1 is DFQATT and CDR2 is SNEGSKA (reference sequence). CDR3 length equals 15 residues. The trim removed 0 bases at V and 2 bases at J, leaving 6 bases unmatched. The DNA of the CDR3 is TGCAGTGCTAGAGATCAGTCAGGGGGCACCTACGAGCAGTACTTC. It specifies CSARDQSGGTYEQYF.

V is TRBV18 and J is TRBJ2-4; D is perhaps TRBD1 (5 bases). CDR1 is KGHSH, CDR2 LQKENI, per germline. The V gene lost 1 base and the J gene lost 0 bases, with 10 bases spanning the gap. This CDR3 has 16 amino acids. As DNA, the CDR3 is TGTGCCAGCTCACCACGGACACTTCTAGCCAAAAACATTCAGTACTTC. Amino acids: CASSPRTLLAKNIQYF. Looking up the rest from reference TRBV18 and TRBJ2-4 gives the full variable domain: NAGVMQNPRHLVRRRGQEARLRCSPMKGHSHVYWYRQLPEEGLKFMVYLQKENIIDESGMPKERFSAEFPKEGPSILRIQQVVRGDSAAYFCASSPRTLLAKNIQYFGAGTRLSVL.